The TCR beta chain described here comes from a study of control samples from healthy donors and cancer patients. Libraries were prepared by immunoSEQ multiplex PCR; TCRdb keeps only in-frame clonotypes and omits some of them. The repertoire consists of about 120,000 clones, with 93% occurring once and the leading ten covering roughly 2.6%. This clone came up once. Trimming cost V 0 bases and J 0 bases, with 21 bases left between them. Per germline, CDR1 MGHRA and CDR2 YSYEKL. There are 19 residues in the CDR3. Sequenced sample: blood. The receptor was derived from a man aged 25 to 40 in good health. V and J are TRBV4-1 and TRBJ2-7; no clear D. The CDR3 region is CASSQDLRGNGVPSYEQYF. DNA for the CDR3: TGCGCCAGCAGCCAAGATCTAAGAGGAAACGGCGTCCCCTCCTACGAGCAGTACTTC.